This TCR beta chain was obtained from a study of early T cells in non-severe SARS-CoV-2 infection. Background on the study: Sequenced bulk RNA came from whole blood that was unsorted, and chains were unpaired.

TCRdb itself ran the 5' RACE reads through MiXCR, one entry per CDR3 protein. The sample shows about 31,000 distinct CDR3 sequences, 5.7% of them seen only once. Study results and caveats: VDJdb-based annotation leaned toward anti-spike CD8 responses and missed private and CD4 specificities.

Many counts were recorded for this clonotype. The antigen is unknown. Trimming removed 7 bases at V and 7 bases at J, with 19 bases between. The V gene's germline CDR1 is SQVTM and CDR2 ANQGSEA. This CDR3 region has 14 residues. Sequences were obtained from whole blood. The TCR originated in an adult who was a healthcare worker with PCR-confirmed SARS-CoV-2 infection or an uninfected control (not recorded which). V usage is TRBV29-1 and J usage is TRBJ1-4; TRBD1 is a possible D gene (5 bases). The CDR3 DNA is TGCAGCGCCGGGTCCGCAGGGAGGGTTGAAAAACTGTTTTTT. This codes for CSAGSAGRVEKLFF.